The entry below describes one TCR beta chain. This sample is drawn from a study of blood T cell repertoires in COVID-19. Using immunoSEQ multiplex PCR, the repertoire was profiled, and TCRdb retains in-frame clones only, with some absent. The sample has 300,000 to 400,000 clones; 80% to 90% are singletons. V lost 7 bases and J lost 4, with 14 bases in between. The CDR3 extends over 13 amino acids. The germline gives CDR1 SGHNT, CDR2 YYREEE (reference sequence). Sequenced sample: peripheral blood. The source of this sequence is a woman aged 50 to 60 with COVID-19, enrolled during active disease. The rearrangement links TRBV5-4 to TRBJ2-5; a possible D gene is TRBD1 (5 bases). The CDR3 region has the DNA TGTGCCAGCGCATCTTTTAGGGGAGAGACCCAGTACTTC. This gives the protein CASASFRGETQYF.